These 30 T cell receptor beta chains came from one sample sequenced in a study of identical twins. TCRdb processed the 5' RACE reads anew with MiXCR; each CDR3 protein has one entry. Of 1.5 million or so distinct CDR3 sequences listed, around 29% were seen once; the top ten hold 0.25% to 0.3%. The sample consisted of cord blood. The source of these receptors is a newborn girl in good health.

This clonotype was found a few times. The V gene is TRBV5-1, the J gene TRBJ1-6, with D hard to call. Germline assignment: CDR1 SGHRS and CDR2 YFSETQ. This CDR3 region has 13 residues. The V end was cut by 2 bases, the J end by 9 bases, with 9 bases between. CDR3 sequence: CASSLLTGSPLHF. CDR3 nucleotides: TGCGCCAGCAGCTTACTGACGGGTTCACCCCTCCACTTT.

Written as DNA, the CDR3 is TGTGCCAGCAGTAATAACAGGGCGAATCAGCCCCAGCATTTT. Translated, it gives CASSNNRANQPQHF. V and J are TRBV27 and TRBJ1-5; tentative D call: TRBD1 (6 bases). CDR1 and CDR2 (germline): MNHEY, SMNVEV (reference sequence). Between the trimmed V and J ends, which lost 5 bases and 4 bases, there was a span of 12 bases. The CDR3 is 14 amino acids.

The chain is built from TRBV9 and TRBJ2-3, with 13 bases matching TRBD2. Germline CDR1 reads SGDLS; CDR2 reads YYNGEE. V lost 3 bases to trimming and J lost 5 bases; unmatched junction nucleotides: 3. There are 15 residues in the CDR3. CDR3 sequence reads: CASSGWTSGGDTQYF. The CDR3 DNA reads as TGTGCCAGCAGCGGGTGGACTAGCGGGGGAGATACGCAGTATTTT.

This clonotype was detected only a few times. V is TRBV6-1 and J is TRBJ2-3; tentative D call: TRBD2 (5 bases). V gave up 3 bases and J gave up 1 base, with 14 bases separating them. CDR3 length equals 16 residues. The germline V gene has CDR1 MNHNS and CDR2 SASEGT. CDR3 sequence: CASSELPRGGTDTQYF. The CDR3 DNA sequence: TGTGCCAGCAGTGAGCTTCCTCGGGGAGGCACAGATACGCAGTATTTT.

The chain combines TRBV7-2 with TRBJ2-1, with a weak D call TRBD2 (5 bases). The ends were cut back, 5 bases at V and 12 bases at J, with 23 bases in the middle. Germline values: CDR1 SGHTA, CDR2 FQGNSA. CDR3 length: 15 residues. The CDR3 region has the DNA TGTGCCAGCAGCAAAGACGGGTTCGTTTTAGGAGGGCAGTTCTTC. It translates to CASSKDGFVLGGQFF.

The chain employs TRBV20-1 and TRBJ2-3; D remains unclear. Looked up from germline, CDR1 is DFQATT and CDR2 is SNEGSKA (reference sequence). The CDR3 consists of 14 residues. Trimming shortened V by 0 bases and J by 2 bases, and 9 bases separated the two germline ends. The CDR3 reads CSARERKATDTQYF. The DNA for the CDR3 is TGCAGTGCTAGAGAGAGAAAGGCCACAGATACGCAGTATTTT.

This clonotype was recorded at least ten times. V and J are TRBV10-3 and TRBJ2-7; TRBD1 agrees at 9 bases. CDR1 and CDR2 from the germline V gene are ENHRY and SYGVKD. V gave up 4 bases and J gave up 3 bases; unmatched junction bases: 4. The CDR3 runs to 14 residues. CDR3 DNA: TGTGCCATCAGTGGGATGACAGGGGGCTACGAGCAGTACTTC. Encoded protein: CAISGMTGGYEQYF.

This clonotype has only a few counts. The V and J genes are TRBV10-3 and TRBJ1-1; D is unclear. Trimming cost V 0 bases and J 1 base, with 12 bases left between them. The CDR3 has 16 residues. The germline V gene has CDR1 ENHRY and CDR2 SYGVKD. CDR3 coding DNA: TGTGCCATCAGTGAGTCAGGGAGCCCCAGGAACACTGAAGCTTTCTTT. Translation: CAISESGSPRNTEAFF.

This clonotype was counted between two and nine times. This chain uses TRBV3-1 with TRBJ2-1; possibly TRBD2 for D (6 bases). This CDR3 has 15 amino acids. Trimming cost V 1 base and J 5 bases, with 12 bases left between them. Germline CDR1 and CDR2: LGHDT and YNNKEL (reference sequence). CDR3 loop: CASSQASGLDNEQFF. The CDR3 DNA sequence: TGTGCCAGCAGCCAAGCTTCGGGACTCGACAATGAGCAGTTCTTC.

V gene TRBV20-1 combines with J gene TRBJ2-3, with TRBD2 matching over 9 bases. The CDR3 extends over 16 amino acids. Germline loops: CDR1 DFQATT, CDR2 SNEGSKA (reference sequence). J gave up 0 bases and V 4 bases, and 8 bases lay outside the gene matches. The CDR3 sequence is CSATSGGLSSTDTQYF. Here the CDR3 DNA reads TGCAGTGCTACAAGCGGGGGGCTTTCTAGCACAGATACGCAGTATTTT.

The chain joins TRBV7-2 to TRBJ1-5; D remains unclear. The CDR3 loop spans 14 amino acids. Trimming took 1 base from V and 15 from J, leaving 19 bases between them. The germline V gene has CDR1 SGHTA and CDR2 FQGNSA. DNA of the CDR3: TGTGCCAGCAGCTTAGGGGTTTCAGGCCGGACGTGGCATTTT. It codes for CASSLGVSGRTWHF.

The V call is TRBV2, the J call TRBJ2-1; 7 bases map to TRBD2. The CDR3 runs 13 residues. V was clipped by 8 bases and J by 5 bases; unmatched bases: 6. The V gene's germline CDR1 is SNHLY and CDR2 FYNNEI. CDR3 DNA sequence: TGTGCCAGCCGGGGAGGGCCAGACAATGAGCAGTTCTTC. Translated, it gives CASRGGPDNEQFF.

The rearrangement joins TRBV2 to TRBJ2-3, with a tentative D call TRBD1 (5 bases). V was cut by 4 bases and J by 0 bases, with 14 bases left in between. CDR1 SNHLY and CDR2 FYNNEI come from the germline V gene. The CDR3 sequence is 16 residues long. The CDR3 nucleotides are TGTGCCAGCAGTGGAGCCGACAGTCCAAGCACAGATACGCAGTATTTT. It specifies CASSGADSPSTDTQYF.

The rearrangement uses TRBV3-1 and TRBJ2-3; perhaps TRBD2 as D (6 bases). CDR3 length: 16 amino acids. CDR1 and CDR2 (germline): LGHDT, YNNKEL (reference sequence). V was pared by 3 bases and J by 2 bases, with 15 bases between. The DNA for the CDR3 is TGTGCCAGCAGCCAGGATGCTGGGGGGTTCACAGATACGCAGTATTTT. As protein: CASSQDAGGFTDTQYF.

A note on this clonotype: This may be a read error, as it is one base from a much larger clone. V gene TRBV10-3 combines with J gene TRBJ2-1; D unresolved. V was cut by 4 bases and J by 15 bases, with 22 bases left in between. In germline, CDR1 is ENHRY, CDR2 SYGVKD. The CDR3 is 14 residues long. CDR3: CAISVGMRGRSWFF. As DNA, the CDR3 is TGTGCCATCAGTGTGGGTATGAGAGGTCGAAGTTGGTTCTTC.

The chain carries TRBV4-1 and TRBJ2-7; 10 nucleotides align to TRBD2. Germline CDR1 is MGHRA and CDR2 is YSYEKL. CDR3 length: 18 residues. Trimming at V came to 0 bases and at J to 1 base, leaving 9 bases not matched to a gene. CDR3 loop: CASSQEPLASGGSYEQYF. DNA for the CDR3: TGCGCCAGCAGCCAAGAACCATTGGCTAGCGGGGGATCCTACGAGCAGTACTTC.

Only a few counts were recorded for this clonotype. The chain combines TRBV13 with TRBJ2-7, with D perhaps being TRBD1 or TRBD2 (5 bases each). The CDR3 contains 16 residues. Germline V gene data show CDR1 as PRHDT and CDR2 as FYEKMQ (reference sequence). V was shortened by 1 base and J by 7 bases, with 20 bases between the two germline ends. As DNA, the CDR3 is TGTGCCAGCAGCTTAGCGGGACCCCCGCGTTACAATGAGCAGTACTTC. Translation: CASSLAGPPRYNEQYF.

This clonotype was seen at least ten times. One junction end does not reproduce the germline sequence, and a read error may be involved. The chain combines TRBV5-1 with TRBJ2-2; 11 bases are a match to TRBD2. CDR3 length equals 15 residues. Germline lookup yields CDR1 SGHRS and CDR2 YFSETQ. For the CDR3, the DNA is TGTGCTAGCAGCTTAGGGACTAGCGGCACCGGGGAGCTGTTTTTT. Translated: CASSLGTSGTGELFF.

This clonotype occurred a few times. J is TRBJ2-4 and V is TRBV5-1; a weak D match, TRBD2 (6 bases). The length of the CDR3 is 13 residues. The ends were cut back, 7 bases at V and 4 bases at J, with 12 bases in the middle. In germline, CDR1 is SGHRS, CDR2 YFSETQ. As DNA, the CDR3 is TGCGCCAGCTCGGGGGTATGGAAAAACATTCAGTACTTC. It yields the protein CASSGVWKNIQYF. Full variable domain (missing parts from reference TRBV5-1 and TRBJ2-4): KAGVTQTPRYLIKTRGQQVTLSCSPISGHRSVSWYQQTPGQGLQFLFEYFSETQRNKGNFPGRFSGRQFSNSRSEMNVSTLELGDSALYLCASSGVWKNIQYFGAGTRLSVL.

This sequence joins TRBV4-3 and TRBJ1-3; 8 nucleotides agree with TRBD1. With 1 base clipped from V and 4 bases from J, the junction kept 6 bases outside the gene matches. This CDR3 comprises 16 residues. Germline-derived CDR1 and CDR2 are LGHNA and YSLEER. The CDR3 DNA reads as TGCGCCAGCAGCCAAGCCAGGACAGGGCGCGGAAACACCATATATTTT. This codes for CASSQARTGRGNTIYF.

V and J are TRBV12-3 or TRBV12-4 and TRBJ2-7; D is perhaps TRBD1 (5 bases). Trimming took 2 bases from V and 4 from J, leaving 15 bases between them. CDR3 length: 15 amino acids. The CDR3 coding sequence is TGTGCCAGCAGTTTAAGGGCAGGGCTCGGATACGAGCAGTACTTC. It codes for CASSLRAGLGYEQYF.

The V and J genes are TRBV6-1 and TRBJ2-3; 8 bases are shared with TRBD2. Germline-derived CDR1 and CDR2 are MNHNS and SASEGT. The junction had 12 bases not matched to a gene; V was cut back by 11 bases and J by 2 bases. The CDR3 loop spans 15 amino acids. The DNA for the CDR3 is TGTGCCGGGTCTACGGCGGGAGGCGTCACAGATACGCAGTATTTT. Its translation is CAGSTAGGVTDTQYF.

The V gene is TRBV20-1, the J gene TRBJ2-7; TRBD2 matches 13 bases. Trimming cost V 6 bases and J 7 bases; bases outside gene matches: 18. The CDR3 spans 17 residues. Germline CDR1 is DFQATT and CDR2 is SNEGSKA (reference sequence). DNA of the CDR3: TGCAGTGCGAAAGAGGGGGGACTAGCGGGGTCCTACAATGAGCAGTACTTC. This gives the protein CSAKEGGLAGSYNEQYF.

This clonotype turned up a few times. The gene calls are TRBV4-1 and TRBJ1-1, with TRBD1 matching over 7 bases. This CDR3 contains 12 residues. V was pared by 7 bases and J by 6 bases, with 5 bases of the junction left unmatched. Germline loops: CDR1 MGHRA, CDR2 YSYEKL. CDR3 loop: CASTSRGAEAFF. The DNA of the CDR3 is TGCGCCAGCACCTCCAGGGGGGCTGAAGCTTTCTTT.

In nucleotides, the CDR3 is TGCAGTGTGTCGAGCGGGAGGGATACGCAGTATTTT. This gives the protein CSVSSGRDTQYF. V is TRBV20-1 and J is TRBJ2-3, with 9 positions matching TRBD2. V was pared by 7 bases and J by 6 bases, with 5 bases of the junction left unmatched. Germline CDR1 and CDR2: DFQATT and SNEGSKA (reference sequence). The CDR3 covers 12 residues.

This sequence joins TRBV27 and TRBJ2-5, with 7 bases that match TRBD2. The CDR3 totals 16 residues. V trimming: 0 bases; J trimming: 11 bases; junction bases outside the gene matches: 15. The germline CDR1 and CDR2 sequences are MNHEY and SMNVEV (reference sequence). DNA of the CDR3: TGTGCCAGCAGTTTATCGGGCGGGAGAGTGTACAATGAGCAGTACTTC. It translates to CASSLSGGRVYNEQYF.

V is TRBV5-1 and J is TRBJ1-6; D unresolved. The CDR3 length is 15 residues. CDR1 and CDR2 from the germline V gene are SGHRS and YFSETQ. V gave up 4 bases and J gave up 4 bases, with 12 bases separating them. The CDR3 reads CASSRDGDYNSPLHF. DNA of the CDR3: TGCGCCAGCAGCCGGGATGGGGATTATAATTCACCCCTCCACTTT.

The genes are TRBV6-5 and TRBJ2-7; D might be TRBD1 (6 bases). The length of the CDR3 is 17 residues. Trimming took 0 bases from V and 0 from J, leaving 15 bases between them. Per germline, CDR1 MNHEY and CDR2 SVGAGI. The CDR3 bases are TGTGCCAGCAGTTACTCGTCGGACAGCTGGAGCTCCTACGAGCAGTACTTC. Amino acids: CASSYSSDSWSSYEQYF.

This clonotype has a handful of counts. The V gene is TRBV6-6, the J gene TRBJ1-5, with D tentatively TRBD1 (6 bases). Germline CDR1 MNHNY, CDR2 SVGAGI (reference sequence). V was trimmed by 2 bases and J by 3 bases, leaving 11 bases between them. The CDR3 is 15 residues long. CDR3 DNA sequence: TGTGCCAGCAGTTACCGTACAGGGTTCAATCAGCCCCAGCATTTT. Its protein is CASSYRTGFNQPQHF.

J is TRBJ2-2 and V is TRBV5-1; the D gene is possibly TRBD1 (5 bases). CDR3 length equals 17 residues. V was pared by 0 bases and J by 3 bases, with 15 bases between. The germline gives CDR1 SGHRS, CDR2 YFSETQ. CDR3: CASSLEGRALDTGELFF. The CDR3 nucleotides read TGCGCCAGCAGCTTGGAGGGCAGGGCTCTGGACACCGGGGAGCTGTTTTTT.